The rows below give T cell receptor beta chains drawn from one sample of a study of tumor-infiltrating lymphocytes in oesophageal squamous cell carcinoma. Each CDR3 protein is one row after TCRdb ran MiXCR on the PCR reads. The sample has about 17,000 distinct CDR3 sequences, about 51% seen once. The material sequenced was normal esophageal tissue next to the tumor. The receptors here all came from a female donor with esophageal squamous cell carcinoma. The CDR3 runs from the conserved cysteine through the conserved F or W. The D gene is left open where the match is weak. Rows may omit the clone size; those that give it use once, few, many or a size class.

>many|NA|TRBV28|TRBJ2-7
CASSVQSSYEQYF
TGTGCCAGCTCGGTGCAGAGCTCCTACGAGCAGTACTTC
>few|NA|TRBV7-2|TRBJ2-1
CASSPYGSEQFF
TGTGCCAGCAGCCCATACGGCAGTGAGCAGTTCTTC
>many|NA|TRBV28|TRBJ1-1
CASSRRIQMNTEAFF
TGTGCCAGCAGTAGGCGTATCCAAATGAACACTGAAGCTTTCTTT
>NA|NA|TRBV28|TRBJ1-4
CASTRNPGEKLFF
TGTGCCAGCACAAGAAACCCGGGGGAAAAACTGTTTTTT
>NA|NA|TRBV11-2|TRBJ1-6
CASRSRSGLFNNSPLHF
TGTGCCAGCAGATCCCGAAGCGGGCTTTTTAATAATTCACCCCTCCACTTT
>NA|NA|TRBV7-3|TRBJ1-6
CASSYKGGTYNVQYF
TGTGCCAGCAGCTATAAAGGGGGGACCTACAATGTGCAGTACTTT
>NA|NA|TRBV12-3/TRBV12-4|TRBJ2-1
CASNWGQGSYEQYF
NA
>NA|NA|TRBV7-8|TRBJ1-4
CASSPPRFGINEKLFF
TGTGCCAGCAGCCCGCCTCGTTTCGGGATTAATGAAAAACTGTTTTTT
>NA|NA|TRBV12-3/TRBV12-4|TRBJ1-6
CASRGRLDYEQYF
TGTGCCAGCCGAGGGCGTTTGGACTACGAGCAGTACTTT
>NA|NA|TRBV7-4|TRBJ2-3
CASSPGDRSFSTDTQYF
TGTGCCAGCAGCCCAGGAGACAGGAGCTTTTCCACAGATACGCAGTATTTT
>NA|NA|TRBV18|TRBJ1-2
CASSQGNPANNYGYTF
TGTGCCAGCTCGCAGGGGAACCCTGCCAACAACTATGGCTACACCTTC
>many|NA|TRBV5-6|TRBJ2-7
CASSSDYEQYF
TGTGCCAGCAGCTCAGACTACGAGCAGTACTTC
>NA|NA|TRBV6-1|TRBJ1-6
CASSEQNGLAKNIQYF
TGTGCCAGCAGTGAACAGAATGGTCTAGCCAAAAACATTCAGTACTTT
>few|NA|TRBV7-6|TRBJ2-5
CASSPGTPYQETQYF
TGTGCCAGCAGCCCCGGGACACCGTACCAAGAGACCCAGTACTTC
>medium-sized|NA|TRBV27|TRBJ1-2
CASSLGGAVGYTF
TGTGCCAGCAGTTTGGGGGGCGCGGTGGGCTACACCTTC
>NA|NA|TRBV6-6|TRBJ2-7
CASSYRAHYEQYF
TGTGCCAGCAGTTACAGGGCGCACTACGAGCAGTACTTC
>once|TRBD1|TRBV6-1|TRBJ1-6
CASSYRGTTNSPLHF
TGTGCCAGCAGTTACAGGGGGACAACTAATTCACCCCTCCACTTT
>many|TRBD1|TRBV12-3/TRBV12-4|TRBJ1-2
CASSPGQGAGYTF
TGTGCCAGCAGTCCGGGACAGGGGGCTGGCTACACCTTC
>NA|NA|TRBV7-3|TRBJ2-4
CASSPPGGRKNIQYF
TGTGCCAGCAGCCCACCCGGGGGACGCAAAAACATTCAGTACTTC
>NA|NA|TRBV6-1|TRBJ2-7
CASSDTREQYF
TGTGCCAGCAGTGACACACGTGAGCAGTACTTC
>NA|TRBD2|TRBV7-9|TRBJ2-4
CASSRTAGGNIQYF
TGTGCCAGCAGCCGGACCGCGGGGGGTAACATTCAGTACTTC
>few|NA|TRBV15|TRBJ2-5
CATSRAGSEETQYF
TGTGCCACCAGCAGAGCAGGTTCGGAAGAGACCCAGTACTTC